These 3 T cell receptor beta chains originate from one sample sequenced in a study of blood T cell repertoires in COVID-19. The repertoire was sequenced with immunoSEQ multiplex PCR; TCRdb's copy has only in-frame clones and lacks some. The sample has about 220,000 clones; about 86% are singletons. Sequenced sample: peripheral blood. Receptor source: a woman aged 45 to 65 with acute or convalescent COVID-19.

J is TRBJ2-3 and V is TRBV4-2; 13 bases agree with TRBD2. Trimming cost V 0 bases and J 7 bases; bases outside gene matches: 10. The CDR3 extends over 18 amino acids. CDR1 is LGHNA, CDR2 YNFKEQ, per germline. The CDR3 protein is CASSQDLGTSGKGYTQYF. The CDR3 DNA sequence: TGTGCCAGCAGCCAAGATCTAGGGACTAGCGGGAAGGGGTATACGCAGTATTTT.

The genes are TRBV7-3 and TRBJ2-1, with TRBD1 matching 7 bases. This CDR3 contains 15 residues. Germline values: CDR1 SGHTA, CDR2 FQGTGA. Losses at the gene ends were 2 bases for V and 5 bases for J; bases not matched to a gene: 6. Here the CDR3 DNA reads TGTGCCAGCAGCTTACGGGGACAGTATAACAATGAGCAGTTCTTC. Its translation: CASSLRGQYNNEQFF.

This clone was counted ten times or more. The genes are TRBV2 and TRBJ2-6, with D uncertain. Germline CDR1 and CDR2: SNHLY and FYNNEI. The CDR3 spans 18 residues. With 4 bases removed from V and 4 bases from J, the gap between germline ends came to 20 bases. Here the CDR3 DNA reads TGTGCCAGCAGTGGCGGCCCTCTCTCCAGAAGCGGGGCCAACGTCCTGACTTTC. Encoded protein: CASSGGPLSRSGANVLTF.